This T cell receptor (beta chain) was identified in a study of cytomegalovirus exposure and HLA in healthy donors. The study ran its PCR with 60 Vbeta and 13 Jbeta primers. Original methodology: A later analysis tallied some 84 million unique TCR beta chains, approximately 11 million of them shared. Assay used: immunoSEQ multiplex PCR; TCRdb lists only in-frame clones, some missing. V and J calls and clone size come straight from that table; D and trimming were deduced from the DNA. The repertoire consists of 95,000 or so clones, with 81% occurring once and the leading ten covering about 3.9%. This CDR3 is built from 15 residues. Germline V gives CDR1 MNHEY, CDR2 SVGAGI. The V and J ends lost 2 bases and 6 bases, in that order; junction bases with no gene match: 8.

The sample was PBMCs. V gene TRBV6-5 combines with J gene TRBJ2-7; 9 bases are shared with TRBD1. The sequence was obtained from a woman in her sixties or seventies in good health and CMV-seropositive. The CDR3, as DNA: TGTGCCAGCAGTTACCCTTCGGGACAGGGCCCCGAGCAGTACTTC. Protein product: CASSYPSGQGPEQYF.